This is a list of T cell receptor beta chains from one sample in a study of memory CD4+ T cells and cytomegalovirus serostatus. Sequenced by immunoSEQ multiplex PCR; TCRdb stores in-frame clones only, minus some. The sample holds tens of thousands of clones, around 78% seen once. The specimen sequenced was memory CD4+ T cells from blood. Source of these receptors: an adult in good health and CMV-seronegative. The CDR3 runs from the conserved cysteine through the conserved F or W. A D gene is named only where the DNA matches it firmly. Clone size is not always given. Where it is, it says once, few, many or a class for expanded clones.

>-|TRBV7-9|TRBD1|TRBJ1-6
TGTGCCAGCAGTTCCCTCCTATTGGACAGGGGGCCCCTCCACTTT
CASSSLLLDRGPLHF
>-|TRBV5-1|-|TRBJ2-3
TGCGCCAGCAGCTTGGCCTTCCGGGGGTCCCACACAGATACGCAGTATTTT
CASSLAFRGSHTDTQYF
>-|TRBV28|-|TRBJ1-3
TGTGCCAGCAGTTCTGATGGGGAGCCTAACTCTGGAAACACCATATATTTT
CASSSDGEPNSGNTIYF
>-|TRBV19|TRBD2|TRBJ2-1
TGTGCCAGTAGTATGGGCGGGGGGAACAATGAGCAGTTCTTC
CASSMGGGNNEQFF
>-|TRBV30|TRBD1|TRBJ1-1
TGTGCCTGGAGTCGGGACAGTACTAAAGCTTTCTTT
CAWSRDSTKAFF
>-|TRBV5-1|-|TRBJ1-6
TGCGCCAGCAGCTTGGCCGGGGACCCTTCACCCCTCCACTTT
CASSLAGDPSPLHF
>-|TRBV18|TRBD1|TRBJ2-7
TGTGCCAGCTCACCGCCGGGACAGGTCGTATCCTACGAGCAGTACTTC
CASSPPGQVVSYEQYF
>-|TRBV28|TRBD1|TRBJ1-2
TGTGCCAGCAGTGCGACAGGGGAATATGGCTACACCTTC
CASSATGEYGYTF
>-|TRBV11-2|TRBD1|TRBJ1-2
TGTGCCAGCAGCCACCGGGACAGGGGGGAACTTAACTATGGCTACACCTTC
CASSHRDRGELNYGYTF
>-|TRBV30|-|TRBJ1-5
TGTGCCTGGAGTCCCCTCGGGAAGGGGAGGAATCAGCCCCAGCATTTT
CAWSPLGKGRNQPQHF
>-|TRBV18|-|TRBJ1-4
TGTGCCAGCTCAGCCGGGACGGATAATGAAAAACTGTTTTTT
CASSAGTDNEKLFF
>-|TRBV7-6|-|TRBJ2-1
TGTGCCAGCAGTCGGACTTGGGATTACAATGAGCAGTTCTTC
CASSRTWDYNEQFF
>-|TRBV6-1|-|TRBJ2-1
TGTGCCAGCACCCGTTGGGGGGACAATGAGCAGTTCTTC
CASTRWGDNEQFF
>once|TRBV14|TRBD1|TRBJ2-7
TGTGCCAGCAGCCAGGGACAGTTGGTAAACTACGAGCAGTACTTC
CASSQGQLVNYEQYF
>-|TRBV5-1|TRBD1|TRBJ2-3
TGCGCCAGCAGCAGAGGGACAGGGGCAGATACGCAGTATTTT
CASSRGTGADTQYF
>once|TRBV19|-|TRBJ2-7
TGTGCCAGTAGTATAGGCTTCGTTCCCTCCTACGAGCAGTACTTC
CASSIGFVPSYEQYF
>once|TRBV6-5|-|TRBJ1-3
TGTGCCAGCAGTTGGAAAGGGACCTCTGGAAACACCATATATTTT
CASSWKGTSGNTIYF
>-|TRBV18|TRBD1|TRBJ2-7
TGTGCCAGCTCACCACGGACAGGGATCTACGAGCAGTACTTC
CASSPRTGIYEQYF
>-|TRBV6-1|-|TRBJ2-1
TGTGCCAGCAGAGCGACAGTCAATGAGCAGTTCTTC
CASRATVNEQFF
>-|TRBV6-5|-|TRBJ2-7
TGTGCCAGCAGTCAGGAAGGGACAACGAACCGCGAGCAGTACTTC
CASSQEGTTNREQYF
>-|TRBV6-1|TRBD1|TRBJ2-3
TGTGCCAGCAGCCGCGGACAGGGCACAGATACGCAGTATTTT
CASSRGQGTDTQYF
>few|TRBV6-1|TRBD1|TRBJ1-5
TGTGCCAGCAGTGGGGGACAGGGACACCAGCCCCAGCATTTT
CASSGGQGHQPQHF
>-|TRBV19|-|TRBJ1-5
TGTGCCAGTAGTCGGACGGACGCGAGGAATCAGCCCCAGCATTTT
CASSRTDARNQPQHF
>few|TRBV6-1|TRBD2|TRBJ2-1
TGTGCCAGCGGTATAGCGGGATACAATGAGCAGTTCTTC
CASGIAGYNEQFF
>-|TRBV7-2|-|TRBJ1-6
TGTGCCAGCAGCCTGAATCGCGCTGATTCACCCCTCCACTTT
CASSLNRADSPLHF
>-|TRBV29-1|-|TRBJ2-5
TGCAGCGTCAGAGGTTCCAGGGCCGAGACCCAGTACTTC
CSVRGSRAETQYF
>-|TRBV5-1|-|TRBJ1-6
TGCGCCAGCAGCACTGACGCCTATAATTCACCCCTCCACTTT
CASSTDAYNSPLHF
>-|TRBV19|-|TRBJ1-3
TGTGCCAGTAGTACCCGACGGGACCAAGGACGAACCATATATTTT
CASSTRRDQGRTIYF
>once|TRBV7-9|-|TRBJ2-6
TGTGCCAGCAGTCGACGGGGTGGCAGGGGTGGTTCTGGGGCCAACGTCCTGACTTTC
CASSRRGGRGGSGANVLTF
>-|TRBV18|-|TRBJ2-3
TGTGCCAGCTCACCCAACCAAGATACGCAGTATTTT
CASSPNQDTQYF
>-|TRBV5-6|-|TRBJ2-3
TGTGCCAGCAGCCCGGGTCGGGGATTTACAGATACGCAGTATTTT
CASSPGRGFTDTQYF
>-|TRBV28|-|TRBJ2-7
TGTGCCAGCAGTTCTGTCCGGGCCCCACCTTGGTACGAGCAGTACTTC
CASSSVRAPPWYEQYF